These T cell receptor beta chains were read from a single sample in a study of blood T cell repertoires in COVID-19. Here immunoSEQ multiplex PCR was the method, and the copy in TCRdb shows in-frame clones only, minus some. The sample holds 150,000 to 200,000 clones; approximately 82% are singletons and the top ten take 13% to 15%. Sample: PBMCs or T cells enriched from blood (not recorded which). The receptors were sampled from a man aged 45-65 years who had recovered from COVID-19. Each CDR3 is given with its conserved first and last residue. D genes are given only for firm matches. The size entry is marked missing in some rows and otherwise reads once, few, many or a size class.

cdr3_aa d_call v_call clone_size
CASSLVSQGGYTF - TRBV7-2 -
CASSPRQGSGTDTQYF TRBD1 TRBV9 -
CASSLRAGGPDTQYF TRBD2 TRBV5-1 many
CASSLTSEGLQYF - TRBV7-3 -
CASSLDFQTEAFF - TRBV19 many
CASRLQGHQPQHF - TRBV19 -
CASSQGVGGQPQHF - TRBV3-1/TRBV3-2 -
CASSKNRGETQYF TRBD1 TRBV11-2 -
CASSSGTGSYEQYF - TRBV7-2 once
CASSLPVYNEQFF - TRBV3-1/TRBV3-2 many
CATSRDKGPVGYTF - TRBV15 -
CASSRTGTLNTEAFF TRBD1 TRBV5-1 -
CASSTGQGVGPLHF TRBD1 TRBV3-1/TRBV3-2 -
CAISEPGQGQNEQFF TRBD1 TRBV10-3 -
CASSLEGGFSSPLHF - TRBV5-4 -
CASNETGFRSGAFF TRBD1 TRBV3-1/TRBV3-2 -
CATQGIGEAFF - TRBV27 -
CASSTTGVGGYTF TRBD1 TRBV28 -
CASVRTPDFQETQYF - TRBV6-6 -
CASSRPGQGTEQFF TRBD1 TRBV3-1/TRBV3-2 -
CASSEHRTGGFDYTF - TRBV6-1 -
CASSDDRGSSYNEQFF TRBD1 TRBV9 -
CASSSGQSYGYTF TRBD1 TRBV6-5 -
CASIKTYGAGGPYNEQFF TRBD2 TRBV7-2 -
CASSPGTSGHIQYF TRBD2 TRBV6-4 -
CASNLGTVYNEQFF TRBD1 TRBV9 -
CASSQGTGVSGYTF - TRBV4-1 -
CASSPAGGEAFF - TRBV18 -
CAISLRTSGVNSYEQYF TRBD2 TRBV10-3 -
CASSLYRGRDQPQHF TRBD1 TRBV6-6 once
CASSQDWTGTSLGYTF TRBD1 TRBV4-1 -
CASSHSGGTDTQYF TRBD2 TRBV18 -
CASSVDIDGYTF - TRBV2 -
CASTDSPNEKLFF - TRBV27 -
CASSTTGFADEKLFF - TRBV7-9 -
CASSTAGANVLTF - TRBV28 -
CASSHRQGMDGYTF TRBD1 TRBV3-1/TRBV3-2 -